The clone carrying this TCR beta chain was counted only a few times. Its antigen is unidentified. Germline CDR1 LNHDA, CDR2 SQIVND (reference sequence). This CDR3 contains 14 residues. V lost 4 bases and J lost 7, with 14 bases in between. This entry belongs to a study of graft-versus-host responses after intestinal transplantation. Across the study: Transplant types were multivisceral, liver-intestinal, or isolated intestinal. Broader study findings: Some GvH clones appeared in ileal mucosa or blood before recipient bone marrow.

Clones were read by immunoSEQ multiplex PCR, and TCRdb kept only the in-frame ones, dropping some. Among 43,000 or so clones listed, approximately 94% were seen once. The clonotype comes from a human patient who received an intestinal transplant, so some T cells may come from the graft donor. The sample was PBMCs, taken around 48 weeks after intestinal transplant. This chain connects TRBV19 to TRBJ1-3; D is possibly TRBD1 (5 bases). This CDR3 is CASSKTGDDNTIYF. CDR3 in DNA: TGTGCCAGTAGTAAAACAGGCGACGACAACACCATATATTTT.